This is a list of T cell receptor beta chains from one sample in a study of T-cell reconstitution after alpha-beta-depleted transplantation in children. TCRdb analysed the PCR reads with MiXCR anew, one entry per CDR3 protein. The repertoire holds approximately 1,000,000 distinct CDR3 sequences, around 30% seen once, with about 28% in the top ten. The specimen was PBMCs, mostly from graft donor cells, collected 360 days after TCRalphabeta/CD19-depleted stem cell transplant. The receptors were sampled from a boy in the first two years of life who had a stem cell transplant for SCID, so the T cells may come from the graft donor. Both conserved end residues are part of each CDR3. D genes are given only for firm matches. Not every row has a clone size; where given, it reads once, few, many or a size class.

NA	18	TRBD1	TRBJ1-2	TRBV4-2	CASRGRDRGKGVNYGYTF	TGTGCCAGCCGAGGACGGGACAGGGGAAAGGGGGTTAACTATGGCTACACCTTC
few	15	NA	TRBJ2-3	TRBV11-2	CASSLVASRGDTQYF	TGTGCCAGCAGCTTAGTAGCTAGTAGGGGAGATACGCAGTATTTT
few	16	NA	TRBJ2-7	TRBV12-3/TRBV12-4	CASSSSLAGLWHEQYF	TGTGCCAGCAGTTCTAGCTTGGCGGGTCTCTGGCACGAGCAGTACTTC
NA	18	TRBD1	TRBJ2-5	TRBV5-1	CASSLGQGVSPQQETQYF	TGCGCCAGCAGCTTGGGACAGGGGGTTTCTCCCCAACAAGAGACCCAGTACTTC
few	14	TRBD2	TRBJ2-5	TRBV28	CASSFSGERETQYF	TGTGCCAGCAGTTTTAGCGGGGAGAGGGAGACCCAGTACTTC
NA	14	NA	TRBJ1-4	TRBV4-3	CASSHLGPNEKLFF	TGCGCCAGCAGCCACCTAGGGCCTAATGAAAAACTGTTTTTT
NA	16	NA	TRBJ2-1	TRBV7-9	CASSLEGGASANEQFF	TGTGCCAGCAGCTTAGAGGGTGGGGCTTCGGCAAATGAGCAGTTCTTC
few	13	NA	TRBJ2-5	TRBV10-3	CAIKGNDLRAQYF	TGTGCCATCAAGGGGAATGACCTCAGGGCCCAGTACTTC
NA	15	TRBD1	TRBJ2-5	TRBV7-3	CASSSRQGAGETQYF	TGTGCCAGCAGCTCCCGACAGGGGGCGGGGGAGACCCAGTACTTC
once	15	NA	TRBJ1-1	TRBV12-3/TRBV12-4	CASSWGRYSNTEAFF	TGTGCCAGCAGTTGGGGCAGGTATTCGAACACTGAAGCTTTCTTT
NA	14	TRBD1	TRBJ1-1	TRBV2	CASSGATGGSEAFF	TGTGCCAGCAGTGGGGCGACAGGGGGCTCTGAAGCTTTCTTT
NA	14	NA	TRBJ1-1	TRBV20-1	CSASRSGLNTEAFF	TGCAGTGCTAGCAGGTCAGGACTTAACACTGAAGCTTTCTTT
NA	17	NA	TRBJ1-1	TRBV5-1	CASSPGQGSGRYTEAFF	TGCGCCAGCAGCCCAGGGCAGGGGTCGGGGCGGTACACTGAAGCTTTCTTT
NA	17	NA	TRBJ2-3	TRBV7-8	CASSLDWGRLTPDTQYF	TGTGCCAGCAGCTTAGATTGGGGTCGCCTTACCCCAGATACGCAGTATTTT
NA	15	NA	TRBJ1-6	TRBV7-8	CASSLGRRADSPLHF	TGTGCCAGCAGCTTAGGTCGGCGCGCGGATTCACCCCTCCACTTT
few	16	NA	TRBJ2-3	TRBV5-5	CASSLGLGGGTDTQYF	TGTGCCAGCAGCTTGGGCCTTGGCGGGGGCACAGATACGCAGTATTTT
many	16	TRBD2	TRBJ2-3	TRBV4-2	CASSQSTGGLADTQYF	TGTGCCAGCAGCCAGTCCACGGGGGGGCTTGCAGATACGCAGTATTTT
few	16	NA	TRBJ1-1	TRBV7-9	CASSSKLGYSNTEAFF	TGTGCCAGCAGCTCGAAGCTTGGGTACTCAAACACTGAAGCTTTCTTT
few	14	TRBD1	TRBJ1-4	TRBV27	CASSPHRGGEKLFF	TGTGCCAGCAGTCCCCACAGGGGGGGTGAAAAACTGTTTTTT
NA	14	NA	TRBJ1-5	TRBV20-1	CSAREGTFRQPQHF	TGCAGTGCTAGAGAGGGGACATTCAGACAGCCCCAGCATTTT
NA	16	TRBD2	TRBJ2-1	TRBV7-2	CASSLHAGVAYNEQFF	TGTGCCAGCAGCCTACACGCGGGGGTGGCCTACAATGAGCAGTTCTTC
NA	12	NA	TRBJ1-1	TRBV3-1	CASSQVDGEAFF	TGTGCCAGCAGCCAAGTCGACGGTGAAGCTTTCTTT
NA	16	TRBD2	TRBJ2-5	TRBV5-1	CASSLWQRGAQETQYF	TGCGCCAGCAGCTTGTGGCAGCGGGGAGCCCAAGAGACCCAGTACTTC
NA	12	TRBD1	TRBJ2-3	TRBV25-1	CASRSTGGTQYF	TGTGCCAGCAGGTCTACAGGGGGCACGCAGTATTTT
NA	15	NA	TRBJ1-1	TRBV19	CASSAFPPYNTEAFF	TGTGCCAGTAGTGCCTTTCCACCTTATAACACTGAAGCTTTCTTT
NA	16	TRBD1	TRBJ2-1	TRBV5-1	CASSPGGTGTNNEQFF	TGCGCCAGCAGCCCGGGTGGGACAGGTACGAACAATGAGCAGTTCTTC
NA	17	NA	TRBJ2-1	TRBV7-3	CASSPVWTDSSYNEQFF	TGTGCCAGCAGCCCTGTCTGGACGGACAGCTCCTACAATGAGCAGTTCTTC
NA	15	NA	TRBJ1-2	TRBV4-3	CASSLEQGEGYGYTF	TGCGCCAGCAGCCTTGAACAAGGGGAGGGCTATGGCTACACCTTC
NA	15	TRBD1	TRBJ2-7	TRBV5-1	CASSLWAGGSYEQYF	TGCGCCAGCAGCTTGTGGGCAGGGGGCTCCTACGAGCAGTACTTC
few	17	TRBD2	TRBJ2-3	TRBV20-1	CSAPTSGTYLSTDTQYF	TGCAGTGCCCCCACTAGCGGAACATACTTAAGCACAGATACGCAGTATTTT
few	15	NA	TRBJ1-1	TRBV6-1	CASSKPGRWFTEAFF	TGTGCCAGCAGTAAACCGGGACGATGGTTCACTGAAGCTTTCTTT
few	13	NA	TRBJ2-5	TRBV10-1	CASSHRVGETQYF	TGCGCCAGCAGCCACAGGGTTGGGGAGACCCAGTACTTC
NA	13	NA	TRBJ2-7	TRBV12-3/TRBV12-4	CASSFSPYYEQYF	TGTGCCAGCAGTTTTTCCCCGTACTACGAGCAGTACTTC
NA	16	TRBD2	TRBJ2-1	TRBV19	CASSIYGTSGYNEQFF	TGTGCCAGTAGTATATATGGGACTAGCGGTTACAATGAGCAGTTCTTC
NA	17	TRBD2	TRBJ2-7	TRBV12-3/TRBV12-4	CASSLALASGALLEQYF	TGTGCCAGCAGTTTAGCGCTGGCTAGCGGGGCGCTTTTGGAGCAGTACTTC
NA	11	NA	TRBJ2-3	TRBV24-1	CATSDLDTQYF	TGTGCCACCAGTGATTTAGATACGCAGTATTTT
few	13	NA	TRBJ2-1	TRBV24-1	CATSGVGMDEQFF	TGTGCCACCAGTGGGGTGGGAATGGATGAGCAGTTCTTC
few	17	TRBD1	TRBJ2-2	TRBV7-6	CASSGTLGQTNTGELFF	TGTGCCAGCAGTGGGACCCTGGGACAGACGAACACCGGGGAGCTGTTTTTT
few	14	TRBD1	TRBJ2-5	TRBV27	CASRGTGRQETQYF	TGTGCCAGCAGAGGGACAGGCAGGCAGGAGACCCAGTACTTC
few	15	NA	TRBJ1-6	TRBV29-1	CSVREGATYNSPLHF	TGCAGCGTTAGGGAAGGGGCGACCTATAATTCACCCCTCCACTTT
few	16	NA	TRBJ2-2	TRBV12-3/TRBV12-4	CASTKQPGLVTGELFF	TGTGCCAGCACTAAACAACCGGGACTCGTGACCGGGGAGCTGTTTTTT
NA	15	TRBD1	TRBJ2-3	TRBV7-3	CASSLKGQLTDTQYF	TGTGCCAGCAGCTTAAAGGGACAGCTAACAGATACGCAGTATTTT
NA	15	TRBD1	TRBJ2-5	TRBV5-1	CASSGQARMGETQYF	TGCGCCAGCTCCGGACAGGCCCGGATGGGAGAGACCCAGTACTTC
NA	17	NA	TRBJ2-7	TRBV7-2	CASSLVSGQQISYEQYF	TGTGCCAGCAGCTTAGTTTCCGGACAGCAGATATCCTACGAGCAGTACTTC
NA	13	NA	TRBJ2-3	TRBV12-3/TRBV12-4	CASSQGHTDTQYF	TGTGCCAGCAGTCAAGGACACACAGATACGCAGTATTTT
few	13	TRBD2	TRBJ2-1	TRBV7-2	CASSSTSVLEQFF	TGTGCCAGCAGCTCCACTAGCGTCCTTGAGCAGTTCTTC
few	15	NA	TRBJ2-2	TRBV6-4	CASSASGRNTGELFF	TGTGCCAGCAGTGCTTCAGGACGGAACACCGGGGAGCTGTTTTTT
few	19	TRBD2	TRBJ2-1	TRBV12-3/TRBV12-4	CASSTVKGLAGGPGNEQFF	TGTGCCAGCAGTACCGTAAAAGGACTAGCGGGGGGCCCTGGGAATGAGCAGTTCTTC
many	16	TRBD1	TRBJ2-3	TRBV10-3	CAISEMGGQGEDTQYF	TGTGCCATCAGTGAGATGGGGGGACAGGGAGAAGATACGCAGTATTTT
NA	13	NA	TRBJ2-2	TRBV5-1	CASSLVGVGELFF	TGCGCCAGCAGCTTGGTCGGGGTCGGGGAGCTGTTTTTT
few	12	NA	TRBJ2-7	TRBV15	CATSELAGEQYF	TGTGCCACCAGTGAACTTGCGGGGGAGCAGTACTTC
NA	16	NA	TRBJ2-2	TRBV20-1	CSARKYMGRGTGELFF	TGCAGTGCTAGAAAGTACATGGGACGAGGCACCGGGGAGCTGTTTTTT
few	15	NA	TRBJ2-7	TRBV7-8	CASSLIGSGAYEQYF	TGTGCCAGCAGCTTAATAGGATCCGGCGCCTACGAGCAGTACTTC
NA	15	TRBD2	TRBJ2-5	TRBV12-3/TRBV12-4	CASHSSGGAQETQYF	TGTGCCAGCCATAGTAGCGGGGGGGCGCAAGAGACCCAGTACTTC
NA	17	TRBD1	TRBJ1-4	TRBV4-1	CASSHGGQSSTNEKLFF	TGCGCCAGCAGCCACGGGGGACAGTCTTCAACTAATGAAAAACTGTTTTTT
few	14	NA	TRBJ2-7	TRBV18	CASSPPERIYEQYF	TGTGCCAGCTCACCACCGGAGCGGATCTACGAGCAGTACTTC
few	13	NA	TRBJ2-1	TRBV20-1	CSARGDRSNEQFF	TGCAGTGCTAGGGGAGACAGAAGCAATGAGCAGTTCTTC
few	15	NA	TRBJ1-5	TRBV20-1	CSARGRQSPNQPQHF	TGCAGTGCTCGTGGAAGACAATCTCCTAATCAGCCCCAGCATTTT
few	15	TRBD1	TRBJ2-1	TRBV10-3	CAISEVQGVYNEQFF	TGTGCCATCAGTGAGGTACAGGGGGTTTACAATGAGCAGTTCTTC
NA	13	NA	TRBJ2-7	TRBV4-1	CASSRNQGYEQYF	TGCGCCAGCAGCCGGAATCAGGGCTACGAGCAGTACTTC